The 15 T cell receptor beta chains listed next were all sequenced from one sample in a study of T-cell memory formation after mild COVID-19. MiXCR was run by TCRdb on the 5' RACE reads, yielding one entry per CDR3 protein. The profile shows 190,000 or so distinct CDR3 sequences, about a fifth of them singletons. The sequenced material came from PBMCs or a T cell subset sorted from them (not recorded which). All receptors derive from an adult woman who had mild COVID-19 (a few samples of this study predate the infection). Cell type and time point are not known.

The chain joins TRBV27 to TRBJ2-3; the D is unclear. The CDR3 totals 13 residues. Germline V gene sequence: CDR1 MNHEY, CDR2 SMNVEV (reference sequence). The V end lost 2 bases, the J end lost 10 bases, and 13 bases lay between the germline ends. The CDR3 DNA reads TGTGCCAGCAGTTTAGGGCCGAGGCAGTCGCAGTATTTT. Amino acids: CASSLGPRQSQYF.

The rearrangement links TRBV7-9 to TRBJ2-5; no firm D call. CDR3 length: 14 residues. V shed 1 base and J shed 5 bases, with 11 bases lying between them. Germline V gene data show CDR1 as SEHNR and CDR2 as FQNEAQ (reference sequence). The CDR3 DNA reads as TGTGCCAGCAGCTTAGGGGCCACTTGGGAGACCCAGTACTTC. Its translation: CASSLGATWETQYF.

This chain connects TRBV7-9 to TRBJ2-1; D is perhaps TRBD2 (6 bases). The CDR3 sequence is 14 residues long. V was cut by 5 bases and J by 8 bases, with 16 bases left in between. Germline V gene lookup returns CDR1 SEHNR and CDR2 FQNEAQ (reference sequence). This CDR3 is CASSPGGDFDEQFF. In DNA, the CDR3 is TGTGCCAGCAGCCCCGGTGGGGACTTCGATGAGCAGTTCTTC.

This clonotype was counted only a few times. This chain links TRBV6-1 with TRBJ1-1; TRBD1 matches 9 bases. The junction had 2 bases not matched to a gene; V was cut back by 8 bases and J by 1 base. The CDR3 consists of 13 residues. The germline gives CDR1 MNHNS, CDR2 SASEGT. The CDR3, as DNA: TGTGCCAGCCCGGGACAGGGGAACACTGAAGCTTTCTTT. Amino acid sequence: CASPGQGNTEAFF.

This clonotype occurred a few times. V is TRBV7-6 and J is TRBJ2-3; D not certain. CDR1 SGHVS and CDR2 FNYEAQ come from the germline V gene. Between the trimmed V and J ends, which lost 5 bases and 0 bases, there was a span of 12 bases. The CDR3 consists of 15 residues. The CDR3 coding sequence is TGTGCCAGCAGCCCGAGTACCGCCAGCACAGATACGCAGTATTTT. Its translation is CASSPSTASTDTQYF.

In this sample, this clonotype turned up many times. The CDR3 here is CASREFGAFF. The CDR3 bases are TGTGCCAGCCGGGAATTTGGAGCTTTCTTT. The V call is TRBV7-9, the J call TRBJ1-1, with unresolved D. The CDR3 has 10 amino acids. Germline loops: CDR1 SEHNR, CDR2 FQNEAQ (reference sequence). V was pared by 8 bases and J by 10 bases, with 11 bases between.

This chain connects TRBV24-1 to TRBJ1-1; a possible D gene is TRBD1 (6 bases). CDR1 is KGHDR and CDR2 is SFDVKD in the germline V gene. The CDR3 covers 14 residues. Trimming removed 2 bases at V and 3 bases at J, with 9 bases between. CDR3 sequence reads: CATSDSEGDTEAFF. For the CDR3, the DNA is TGTGCCACCAGTGATTCGGAGGGGGACACTGAAGCTTTCTTT.

The V call is TRBV3-1, the J call TRBJ2-7; TRBD2 might be the D (5 bases). Between the trimmed V and J ends, which lost 4 bases and 3 bases, there was a span of 19 bases. The germline V gene encodes CDR1 LGHDT and CDR2 YNNKEL (reference sequence). The CDR3 has 16 residues. The CDR3 region is CASSPGMGIFGYEQYF. The CDR3 DNA sequence: TGTGCCAGCAGCCCGGGAATGGGGATCTTTGGCTACGAGCAGTACTTC.

This clonotype has just a few counts. The chain uses TRBV14 and TRBJ2-3; 13 bases align to TRBD2. Germline CDR1 SGHDN, CDR2 FVKESK. The V gene end was trimmed by 3 bases and the J gene end by 9 bases; junction bases not matched to a gene: 15. This CDR3 is 18 amino acids long. The CDR3 DNA reads as TGTGCCAGCAGCCATCTCCCGGGGACTAGCGGGACATCTGGGACGCAGTATTTT. Translated: CASSHLPGTSGTSGTQYF.

J is TRBJ1-3 and V is TRBV13; D not resolved. V lost 5 bases to trimming and J lost 3 bases, with 11 bases between them. The CDR3 covers 14 residues. The V gene's germline CDR1 is PRHDT and CDR2 FYEKMQ (reference sequence). In DNA form, the CDR3 reads TGTGCCAGCAGCCCTTCGGACGGTGGAAACACCATATATTTT. Translation gives CASSPSDGGNTIYF.

In its sample, this clonotype was seen a few times. This chain joins TRBV29-1 and TRBJ2-1; 8 bases are shared with TRBD1. After removal of 5 bases from V and 9 bases from J, the junction contained 9 bases not matched to a gene. This CDR3 contains 13 residues. The V gene's germline CDR1 is SQVTM and CDR2 ANQGSEA. CDR3 in DNA: TGCAGCGTTAGGACAGGGTCGTTCGTTGAGCAGTTCTTC. Translating gives CSVRTGSFVEQFF.

This sequence joins TRBV4-2 and TRBJ2-1; D is undetermined. V was clipped by 3 bases and J by 0 bases, with 6 bases between them. Germline loops: CDR1 LGHNA, CDR2 YNFKEQ. This CDR3 has 14 amino acids. In DNA, the CDR3 is TGTGCCAGCAGCCAGCCTAGCTCCTACAATGAGCAGTTCTTC. Amino acid sequence: CASSQPSSYNEQFF.

The rearrangement links TRBV5-6 to TRBJ2-5; 7 bases align to TRBD1. Looked up from germline, CDR1 is SGHDT and CDR2 is YYEEEE. The junction had 6 bases not matched to a gene; V was cut back by 0 bases and J by 10 bases. This CDR3 comprises 13 residues. The CDR3 coding sequence is TGTGCCAGCAGCTTGGTAGGGGGCGATAACCAGTACTTC. This translates into CASSLVGGDNQYF.

The chain is built from TRBV5-1 and TRBJ1-6, with unresolved D. V gave up 0 bases and J gave up 7 bases, with 8 bases separating them. This CDR3 region has 14 residues. CDR1 SGHRS and CDR2 YFSETQ come from the germline V gene. CDR3 residues: CASSLVAENSPLHF. The CDR3 DNA is TGCGCCAGCAGCTTGGTCGCGGAAAATTCACCCCTCCACTTT.

CDR3 region: CATSGHRDYGYTF. As DNA, the CDR3 is TGTGCCACCAGCGGGCACAGGGATTATGGCTACACCTTC. The chain employs TRBV15 and TRBJ1-2; tentatively, D is TRBD1 (6 bases). Germline CDR1 and CDR2: LNHNV and YYDKDF (reference sequence). The CDR3 is 13 amino acids. Trimming left V 5 bases short and J 5 bases short, with 12 bases between.